One sample yielded the 9 T cell receptor beta chains listed below, sequenced in a study of blood T cell repertoires in COVID-19. Produced via immunoSEQ multiplex PCR; TCRdb's table is partial and in-frame only. The sample carries 150,000 to 200,000 clones, nearly 90% recorded once. The sequencing sample was made of peripheral blood. These receptors were obtained from a man aged 18 to 30 who had recovered from COVID-19.

This chain connects TRBV4-3 to TRBJ2-1; 11 bases agree with TRBD2. J lost 8 bases, V lost 1 base, and 10 bases had no gene match. Germline loops: CDR1 LGHNA, CDR2 YSLEER. This CDR3 region has 17 residues. The CDR3 nucleotides are TGCGCCAGCAGCCAAGGCCTTACTAGCGGGAGAGGCGATGAGCAGTTCTTC. This encodes CASSQGLTSGRGDEQFF.

The CDR3 DNA is TGTGCCAGCAGCTGGCCGGGTGACTATGGCTACACCTTC. Translated, it gives CASSWPGDYGYTF. The chain is built from TRBV7-8 and TRBJ1-2, with D unclear. The CDR3 is 13 amino acids. Trimming took off 4 bases at V and 3 bases at J, with 9 bases between the two ends. Germline CDR1 and CDR2: SGHVS and FQNEAQ. The whole variable domain, filled in from reference TRBV7-8 and TRBJ1-2, reads GAGVSQSPRYKVAKRGQDVALRCDPISGHVSLFWYQQALGQGPEFLTYFQNEAQLDKSGLPSDRFFAERPEGSVSTLKIQRTQQEDSAVYLCASSWPGDYGYTFGSGTRLTVV.

This clone was counted between two and nine times. The chain carries TRBV7-9 and TRBJ2-7; 7 bases are a match to TRBD2. The CDR3 has 13 residues. Per germline, CDR1 SEHNR and CDR2 FQNEAQ (reference sequence). V dropped 7 bases and J dropped 4; count of bases not matched to a gene: 7. CDR3 in DNA: TGTGCCAGCATCCCCCTCGGGGGGTACGAGCAGTACTTC. This encodes CASIPLGGYEQYF.

The gene calls are TRBV27 and TRBJ2-2; D unresolved. Germline CDR1 MNHEY, CDR2 SMNVEV (reference sequence). V was pared by 10 bases and J by 4 bases, with 16 bases between. This CDR3 is built from 14 residues. CDR3 nucleotide sequence: TGTGCCACTTCCCCTCTACTTAGCACCGGGGAGCTGTTTTTT. As protein: CATSPLLSTGELFF.

V and J are TRBV20-1 and TRBJ2-3; D gene ambiguous. The CDR3 is 12 amino acids. V dropped 3 bases and J dropped 6 bases, with 10 bases sitting between them. Germline CDR1 and CDR2: DFQATT and SNEGSKA (reference sequence). CDR3 amino acids: CSASMRADTQYF. The CDR3, as DNA: TGCAGTGCTAGTATGAGAGCCGATACGCAGTATTTT.

The chain links TRBV4-3 to TRBJ2-1, with TRBD2 as a possible D gene (5 bases). This CDR3 region has 13 residues. Germline CDR1 reads LGHNA; CDR2 reads YSLEER. V was clipped by 4 bases and J by 10 bases, with 14 bases between them. CDR3 region: CASSPRTTGEQFF. The CDR3 bases are TGCGCCAGCAGCCCCAGAACGACGGGGGAGCAGTTCTTC.

In its sample, this clone was seen once. The chain is built from TRBV6-5 and TRBJ1-4; the match to TRBD1 covers 7 bases. CDR3 length: 15 amino acids. Per the germline V gene, CDR1 is MNHEY and CDR2 is SVGAGI. After removal of 6 bases from V and 5 bases from J, the junction contained 9 bases not matched to a gene. For the CDR3, the DNA is TGTGCCAGCAGCCCCGGGACAGTTCAAAATGAAAAACTGTTTTTT. It codes for CASSPGTVQNEKLFF.

This clone is a singleton in its sample. The chain joins TRBV4-1 to TRBJ2-5, with 7 bases matching TRBD1. Germline V gene lookup returns CDR1 MGHRA and CDR2 YSYEKL. There are 14 residues in the CDR3. Trimming at V came to 4 bases and at J to 8 bases, leaving 10 bases not matched to a gene. CDR3: CASSLEGAGATQYF. The CDR3 bases are TGCGCCAGCAGCCTTGAGGGGGCAGGGGCCACCCAGTACTTC.

V and J are TRBV6-1 and TRBJ2-7; D perhaps matches TRBD2 (6 bases). Trimming pared 5 bases from V and 0 bases from J, leaving 14 bases between. The CDR3 covers 15 residues. Germline CDR1 MNHNS, CDR2 SASEGT. The CDR3 loop reads CASSSSQRASYEQYF. CDR3 DNA: TGTGCCAGCAGTTCGTCTCAGCGGGCCTCCTACGAGCAGTACTTC.